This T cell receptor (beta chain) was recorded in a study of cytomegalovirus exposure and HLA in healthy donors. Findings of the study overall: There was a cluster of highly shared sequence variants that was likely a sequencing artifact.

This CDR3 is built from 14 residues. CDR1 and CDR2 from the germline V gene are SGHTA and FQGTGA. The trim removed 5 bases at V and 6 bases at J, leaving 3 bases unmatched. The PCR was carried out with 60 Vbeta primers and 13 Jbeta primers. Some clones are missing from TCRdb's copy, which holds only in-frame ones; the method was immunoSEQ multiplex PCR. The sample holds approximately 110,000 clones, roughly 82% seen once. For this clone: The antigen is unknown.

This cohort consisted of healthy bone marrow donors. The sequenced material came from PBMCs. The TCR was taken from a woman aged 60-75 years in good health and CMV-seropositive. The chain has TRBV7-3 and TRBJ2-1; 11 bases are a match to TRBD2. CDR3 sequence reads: CASSLAGGSNEQFF. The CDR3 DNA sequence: TGTGCCAGCAGCCTAGCGGGAGGTTCCAATGAGCAGTTCTTC.